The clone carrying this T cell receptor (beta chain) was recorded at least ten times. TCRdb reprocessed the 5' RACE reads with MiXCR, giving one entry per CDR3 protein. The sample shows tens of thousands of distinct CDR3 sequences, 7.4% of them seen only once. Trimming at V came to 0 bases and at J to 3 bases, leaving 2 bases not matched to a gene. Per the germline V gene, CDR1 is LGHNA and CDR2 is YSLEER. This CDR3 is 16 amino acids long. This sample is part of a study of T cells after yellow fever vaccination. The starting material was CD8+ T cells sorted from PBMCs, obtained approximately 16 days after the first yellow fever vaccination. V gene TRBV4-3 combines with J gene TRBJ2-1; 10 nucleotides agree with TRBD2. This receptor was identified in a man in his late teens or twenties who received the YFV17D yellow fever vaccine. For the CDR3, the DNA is TGCGCCAGCAGCCAAGATCCTAGCGGGGGCTACAATGAGCAGTTCTTC. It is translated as CASSQDPSGGYNEQFF.